This TCR beta chain was found in a study of blood T cells in healthy people across ages. A few counts support this clonotype. Germline CDR1 and CDR2: MNHNY and SVGAGI (reference sequence). V was shortened by 6 bases and J by 6 bases, with 17 bases between the two germline ends. The CDR3 totals 15 residues. For the second PCR, which ran for roughly 6 to 12 cycles, a sample-barcoded 5' primer and a J-beta primer mix were used. Each CDR3 protein gets one entry after TCRdb re-called the 5' RACE reads with MiXCR. The data hold roughly 500,000 distinct CDR3 sequences, with 25% to 30% observed a single time.

Sequences were obtained from blood. The V and J genes are TRBV6-6 and TRBJ1-4; D remains unclear. The origin of this receptor is a woman aged 70-85 years in good health. CDR3 loop: CASSYQQVADEKLFF. The CDR3 coding sequence is TGTGCCAGCAGCTACCAGCAGGTGGCGGATGAAAAACTGTTTTTT.